This T cell receptor beta chain is drawn from a study of regulatory T cells in long-lasting Graves disease (dated by TCRdb to about 2021). In the study overall: Persistent Graves' disease was defined as persistently positive TSH receptor autoantibodies together with antithyroid drug treatment for over 5 years. Patients with persistent Graves' disease were compared with patients with newly diagnosed Graves' disease using TCR sequencing and RNA sequencing of peripheral blood. The study was conducted in China and was registered as a clinical trial. In the clinical cohort, patients with persistent Graves' disease had used antithyroid drugs for an average of around 10 years. A total of roughly 35 samples underwent TCR sequencing: about 13 from persistent and roughly 20 from newly diagnosed Graves' disease patients. What the study reported, not specific to this receptor: The authors acknowledged the small sample size as a limitation that may reduce accuracy. Persistent patients shared more public clonotypes among themselves (2,741) than newly diagnosed patients did (more than 850). Lower TCR Shannon entropy and fewer highly expanded clones were observed in persistent Graves' disease patients than in newly diagnosed patients, which suggested clonal expansion. The study examined only peripheral blood because the primary lesion, thyroid tissue, could not be accessed. Sequencing and analysis were limited to the TCR beta chain. Persistent disease showed preferential use of TRBV28, TRBJ1-2 and TRBJ2-5, whereas newly diagnosed disease favored TRBV20-1 and TRBJ2-1.

Libraries were made using multiplex PCR. Sequencing took place on an Illumina HiSeq 4000. iRepertoire HTBI primers and Arm-PCR amplification of CDR3 regions were used to construct TCR beta libraries. Gel purification was performed on PCR products prior to sequencing. The study's own analysis went as follows. Across samples, approximately 68 TRBV and 12 to 15 TRBJ segments were identified and used for gene usage analysis of CDR3 amino acid clonotypes. COPE and FqMerger were used to merge filtered high-quality paired reads into contigs. BLAST was used to align contigs to IMGT TRBV, TRBD and TRBJ reference genes, with CDR3 defined following IMGT. Clonotypes above 0.1% frequency were classified as highly expanded clones. Shannon entropy was used to measure repertoire diversity, and the Gini coefficient was used to measure V-J evenness. A clonotype was considered public if more than one individual shared it. Through fastp at Q25 and MiXCR, TCRdb rebuilt clones from the public reads, retaining in-frame beta chains. Duplicate CDR3 protein sequences are folded into a single record with the most common DNA and genes. The V and J calls, along with clone size, are taken from TCRdb and not from the paper's own processing. The sample has roughly 490,000 distinct CDR3 sequences on record, 22% of them singletons. The ten largest clones represent under 15% of the sample.

This clonotype showed up many times. Its antigen remains unidentified. No base quality information exists; no much larger clone differs at one position. The sample's time point label, in plain terms: persistent/refractory GD, antithyroid drugs over 5 years with positive TRAb. For both TCR sequencing and RNA sequencing, RNA was extracted from PBMCs in TRIzol. The diagnosis of Graves' disease followed American Thyroid Association guidelines. Patients for the study were recruited at an endocrinology department in Xi'an, China. Each patient gave 7 to 9.5 milliliters of peripheral blood, collected in an EDTA anticoagulant tube. Ficoll Paque Plus density gradient separation was used to isolate PBMCs, and no additional T cell sorting was done. RNA quality was checked with an Agilent 2100 Bioanalyzer and agarose gel, and concentration with a NanoDrop 2000. Reading the germline V gene gives CDR1 MDHEN and CDR2 SYDVKM. Its CDR3 holds 15 amino acids, cysteine through phenylalanine. Only the CDR3 portion is preserved as DNA: 45 bases, with reading frame beginning at the first base. V lost 5 bases and J lost 0 bases; the stretch between them is 10 bases long.

The sequence was collected from a female donor with Graves disease. The sample consisted of peripheral blood mononuclear cells (PBMCs), taken when the disease was refractory, from a patient treated with antithyroid drugs. In this chain, TRBV28 is recombined with TRBJ2-2; TRBD1 is possibly the D segment (5 matching bases). The CDR3 is CASSPRTPNTGELFF. At the DNA level, the sequence is TGTGCCAGCAGTCCCCGGACACCGAACACCGGGGAGCTGTTTTTT.